The clone carrying this T cell receptor beta chain was counted at least ten times. Its antigen is unknown. This sample is drawn from a study of neurological immune-mediated disorders. V shed 2 bases, J shed 1 base, and the junction held 7 bases outside the gene matches. Per germline, CDR1 DFQATT and CDR2 SNEGSKA (reference sequence). This CDR3 is built from 16 residues. Study findings and constraints: The multiple sclerosis repertoire cluster showed no association with any clinical or MRI feature. The authors stated that larger cohorts are needed. There were no CDR3 amino acid sequences shared by expanded clones across subjects, a result suggesting private repertoires in all groups.

The making of cDNA relied on 5'RACE with 10-nucleotide random UMIs. TCRdb called the 5' RACE reads again in MiXCR, with one record for every CDR3 protein. Of around 130,000 distinct CDR3 sequences in the sample, roughly 3.2% were seen once. This sequence originates from a woman aged 25 to 39 with multiple sclerosis. The chain is built from TRBV20-1 and TRBJ2-3, with 9 positions matching TRBD2. The sample was PBMCs. DNA of the CDR3: TGCAGTGCTAGACGCGGGGGGGGCGGTGGCACAGATACGCAGTATTTT. This codes for CSARRGGGGGTDTQYF.